The rows below give T cell receptor beta chains drawn from one sample of a study of radiation and T cells in renal cell carcinoma. Generated by immunoSEQ multiplex PCR, the TCRdb table keeps only in-frame clones and is missing some. The profile covers tens of thousands of clones, with over 70% appearing a single time and 30% to 35% taken by the ten largest. Sequences were derived from blood, sampled from a patient whose treatment included radiotherapy and nephrectomy. These receptors were obtained from a man aged 55 to 70 with renal cell carcinoma. The CDR3 runs from the conserved cysteine through the conserved F or W. The size of a clone is reported for some rows only, either as once, few or many, or as a class for expanded clones.

V: TRBV5-1; size: NA; J: TRBJ2-1; CDR3: CASSLTGTSVPNEQFF
V: TRBV18; size: NA; J: TRBJ1-1; CDR3: CASSPPSGTDEAFF
V: TRBV5-4; size: NA; J: TRBJ1-5; CDR3: CASSPDRNQPQHF
V: TRBV6-5; size: NA; J: TRBJ2-7; CDR3: CASSTTSRSEQYF
V: TRBV6-6; size: NA; J: TRBJ2-7; CDR3: CASSATSGDYEQYF
V: TRBV6-6; size: few; J: TRBJ2-2; CDR3: CASVAGGDTGELFF
V: TRBV11-2; size: NA; J: TRBJ2-2; CDR3: CASSLGQGSIGELFF
V: TRBV5-1; size: once; J: TRBJ2-7; CDR3: CASSLDSQRREQYF
V: TRBV6-1; size: NA; J: TRBJ1-2; CDR3: CASDPRGGYGYTF
V: TRBV6-5; size: NA; J: TRBJ1-6; CDR3: CASSYSTGGGSPLHF
V: TRBV5-4; size: NA; J: TRBJ1-1; CDR3: CASTKGEGAYTEAFF
V: TRBV5-4; size: once; J: TRBJ1-2; CDR3: CASRPDQTANYGYTF
V: TRBV10-3; size: NA; J: TRBJ2-7; CDR3: CAISGTGTPYEQYF
V: TRBV4-1; size: NA; J: TRBJ2-3; CDR3: CASSQLAGAHTDTQYF
V: TRBV19; size: few; J: TRBJ1-2; CDR3: CASSVAGNGQGRGRSYGYTF
V: TRBV18; size: NA; J: TRBJ2-7; CDR3: CASSPIVQANEQYF
V: TRBV18; size: NA; J: TRBJ2-7; CDR3: CASSISGRTYEQYF
V: TRBV6-5; size: once; J: TRBJ2-7; CDR3: CASTPGNIYEQYF
V: TRBV6-5; size: NA; J: TRBJ1-1; CDR3: CASSWGQGMSTEAFF
V: TRBV4-3; size: NA; J: TRBJ2-7; CDR3: CASSQLQGGYEQYF
V: TRBV18; size: NA; J: TRBJ2-5; CDR3: CASSGTQGRKTQYF
V: TRBV5-4; size: NA; J: TRBJ2-5; CDR3: CASSGGQRSYQETQYF
V: TRBV4-1; size: NA; J: TRBJ2-7; CDR3: CASSQGRDRVYEQYF
V: TRBV5-1; size: NA; J: TRBJ1-2; CDR3: CASSRRGAANYGYTF
V: TRBV27; size: large; J: TRBJ1-2; CDR3: CASKLLYRTNYGYTF
V: TRBV6-6; size: NA; J: TRBJ2-7; CDR3: CASRSAYEQYF
V: TRBV4-3; size: NA; J: TRBJ2-3; CDR3: CASSQTPGENSDTQYF
V: TRBV5-1; size: NA; J: TRBJ1-5; CDR3: CASSLDSGGDQPQHF
V: TRBV4-1; size: NA; J: TRBJ1-3; CDR3: CASSPEQGARGNTIYF
V: TRBV30; size: NA; J: TRBJ2-3; CDR3: CARSPGTNMFTDTQYF
V: TRBV15; size: NA; J: TRBJ1-2; CDR3: CATSTTGLPNYGYTF
V: TRBV10-3; size: few; J: TRBJ2-6; CDR3: CAIRPGSSSGANVLTF
V: TRBV7-9; size: NA; J: TRBJ1-2; CDR3: CASSSGPFYGYTF
V: TRBV20-1; size: NA; J: TRBJ1-1; CDR3: CSATKVGEAFF
V: TRBV5-1; size: NA; J: TRBJ2-7; CDR3: CASSPWTGPVEQYF
V: TRBV7-9; size: NA; J: TRBJ2-1; CDR3: CASSLGVGLERDEQFF
V: TRBV2; size: NA; J: TRBJ1-2; CDR3: CARDNLNYGYTF
V: TRBV4-1; size: NA; J: TRBJ2-5; CDR3: CASSQDPETQYF
V: TRBV2; size: NA; J: TRBJ1-5; CDR3: CASSRDRDDQPQHF
V: TRBV9; size: NA; J: TRBJ2-7; CDR3: CASSVNSWGSEQYF
V: TRBV27; size: NA; J: TRBJ2-1; CDR3: CASSLPASGQFF
V: TRBV6-6; size: NA; J: TRBJ2-1; CDR3: CASSYVTANEQFF
V: TRBV19; size: NA; J: TRBJ2-5; CDR3: CASSLAGSRETQYF
V: TRBV4-2; size: once; J: TRBJ1-1; CDR3: CASSQGHIDTEAFF
V: TRBV9; size: NA; J: TRBJ2-2; CDR3: CASSAAGTGIPGELFF
V: TRBV30; size: NA; J: TRBJ1-1; CDR3: CAWSEGHSNTEAFF
V: TRBV7-2; size: NA; J: TRBJ1-3; CDR3: CASSQGTARNTIYF
V: TRBV4-1; size: NA; J: TRBJ1-3; CDR3: CASSQEGAGGNTIYF
V: TRBV7-2; size: NA; J: TRBJ1-1; CDR3: CASSFGQGNTEAFF
V: TRBV7-2; size: NA; J: TRBJ1-5; CDR3: CASSLGLWGQPQHF
V: TRBV7-9; size: NA; J: TRBJ2-1; CDR3: CASSSGADNEQFF
V: TRBV4-1; size: NA; J: TRBJ2-7; CDR3: CASSQERLGYEQYF
V: TRBV11-2; size: NA; J: TRBJ1-4; CDR3: CASSSKAGTAMYMGEKLFF
V: TRBV5-1; size: NA; J: TRBJ2-1; CDR3: CASSLDGRNNEQFF
V: TRBV25-1; size: once; J: TRBJ1-2; CDR3: CASSVRQFRGYTF
V: TRBV6-1; size: NA; J: TRBJ1-2; CDR3: CASRGTGDYGYTF
V: TRBV10-3; size: NA; J: TRBJ2-7; CDR3: CAISESGDNSYEQYF
V: TRBV4-3; size: NA; J: TRBJ2-3; CDR3: CASSQVWAGIMVRTDTQYF
V: TRBV9; size: few; J: TRBJ1-2; CDR3: CASSVVSSGISGYTF
V: TRBV19; size: NA; J: TRBJ2-1; CDR3: CASSIVLLAGGYNEQFF